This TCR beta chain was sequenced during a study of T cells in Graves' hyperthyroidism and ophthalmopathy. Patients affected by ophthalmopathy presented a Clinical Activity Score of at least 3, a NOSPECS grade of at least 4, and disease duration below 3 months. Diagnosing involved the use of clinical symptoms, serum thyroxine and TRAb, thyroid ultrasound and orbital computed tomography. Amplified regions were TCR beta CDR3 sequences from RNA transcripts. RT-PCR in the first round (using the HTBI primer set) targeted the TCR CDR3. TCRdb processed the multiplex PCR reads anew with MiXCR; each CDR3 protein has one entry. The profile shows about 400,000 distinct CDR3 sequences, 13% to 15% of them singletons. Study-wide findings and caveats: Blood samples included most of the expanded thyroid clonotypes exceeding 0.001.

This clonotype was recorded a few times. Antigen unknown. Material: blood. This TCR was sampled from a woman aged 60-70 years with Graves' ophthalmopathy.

CDR3 protein: CAKGGTGFNQPQHF. CDR3 bases: TGTGCCAAAGGGGGGACAGGGTTCAATCAGCCCCAGCATTTT. The chain couples TRBV2 to TRBJ1-5, with 9 nucleotides matching TRBD1. Per the germline V gene, CDR1 is SNHLY and CDR2 is FYNNEI. V lost 10 bases and J lost 3; bases outside the gene matches: 7. This CDR3 contains 14 residues.